Listed below are T cell receptor beta chains from one sample, sequenced in a study of technical replicates of blood from four donors. Sequenced by immunoSEQ multiplex PCR; TCRdb stores in-frame clones only, minus some. The sample lists more than 65,000 clones; 96% were seen once. What was sequenced was T cells isolated from PBMCs. Source of these receptors: a human donor in good health. Both conserved end residues are trimmed from each CDR3. A D gene is named only where the DNA matches it firmly.

TRBV27,TRBD2,ASSLSGDYNPMTSEQF
TRBV19,TRBD1,ASRHTGVQTGELF
TRBV12-5,NA,ASGSGQYSNQPQH
TRBV15,NA,ATSRDREFYGYT
TRBV5-1,NA,ASRNTRVQNTGELF
TRBV6-1,TRBD2,ASKRDGGPYEQY
TRBV9,TRBD1,ASSATGGPEAF
TRBV11-2,NA,ASSLVTIYEQY
TRBV9,NA,ASSVSTEETQY
TRBV6-1,TRBD2,ASSGEGLPTYEQY
TRBV6-1,NA,ASSGSPNQPQH
TRBV7-9,NA,ASSLGGSSNQPQH
TRBV7-2,TRBD2,ASSSLAGKETQY
TRBV10-3,NA,AINPDRNTEAF
TRBV7-9,NA,ASSQFRTALNTEAF
TRBV12-5,NA,ASAVGGVNTEAF
TRBV27,TRBD1,ASSTGGWSEAF
TRBV6-5,TRBD1,ASRTGVEKLF
TRBV11-2,NA,ASSADGEKNQPQH
TRBV28,TRBD2,ASSADGLAGLTGELF
TRBV19,NA,ASRTSNQPQH
TRBV11-1,NA,ASSGSYNEQF
TRBV5-1,NA,ASSLEVSGSYNEQF